This T cell receptor beta chain was recorded in a study of blood T cell repertoires in COVID-19. Study context: Nucleic acid was either cDNA or gDNA, and it came from T cells, B-cell-depleted T cells, or PBMCs.

Germline loops: CDR1 MDHEN, CDR2 SYDVKM. The CDR3 is 15 amino acids. The germline V and J ends were trimmed by 6 bases and 0 bases, with 14 bases remaining between them. Residents of 24 US areas, aged roughly 18 to 95 years, made up the participants. Recovered Cohort 3 donors showed two negative PCRs, clearance, or symptom resolution. This table comes from immunoSEQ multiplex PCR, and its TCRdb copy is limited to in-frame clones, with some not included. The sample consists of just over 350,000 clones, about 90% of them appearing once. The material sequenced was PBMCs or T cells enriched from blood (not recorded which). This sequence was found in a woman in her twenties or thirties who had recovered from COVID-19. The rearrangement links TRBV28 to TRBJ1-1; D may be TRBD1 (6 bases). This chain's CDR3 is CASRSRGHMNTEAFF. The CDR3 DNA follows: TGTGCCAGCAGGTCCAGGGGCCACATGAACACTGAAGCTTTCTTT.